These T cell receptor beta chains were read from a single sample in a study of blood T cell repertoires in COVID-19. Only in-frame clones appear in the TCRdb table, and some are missing; sequencing was by immunoSEQ multiplex PCR. The sample holds some 26,000 clones, approximately 88% seen once. The sample was peripheral blood. The receptors originated from a human donor with active COVID-19. The donor label of this sample is uncertain. Both conserved end residues are part of each CDR3. D genes are given only for firm matches. Only some rows state a clone size, as once, few, many or a class for expanded clones.

clone size,V gene,J gene,D gene,CDR3 protein,CDR3 DNA
.,TRBV28,TRBJ1-2,.,CASFGQNYGYTF,TGTGCCAGTTTCGGACAGAACTATGGCTACACCTTC
.,TRBV7-9,TRBJ2-1,.,CASSYHRDEQFF,TGTGCCAGCAGCTATCACAGGGATGAGCAGTTCTTC
.,TRBV4-2,TRBJ1-6,TRBD1,CASSQPGQGYSSYNSPLHF,TGTGCCAGCAGCCAACCGGGACAGGGGTACTCCTCCTATAATTCACCCCTCCACTTT
.,TRBV5-1,TRBJ2-1,TRBD1,CASSYVGTGGAEQFF,TGCGCCAGCAGCTACGTCGGGACAGGGGGGGCTGAGCAGTTCTTC
.,TRBV28,TRBJ2-1,TRBD2,CASSLRAGGPGSYNEQFF,TGTGCCAGCAGTTTGCGAGCGGGAGGTCCCGGGTCCTACAATGAGCAGTTCTTC
.,TRBV19,TRBJ2-7,.,CASSGQGGPYF,TGTGCCAGTAGTGGGCAAGGGGGTCCGTACTTC
.,TRBV11-2,TRBJ2-5,TRBD2,CASSHGTSGKETQYF,TGTGCCAGCAGCCATGGGACTAGCGGGAAAGAGACCCAGTACTTC
once,TRBV28,TRBJ2-3,TRBD1,CASTPPGTGPTDTQYF,TGTGCCAGCACCCCGCCCGGGACAGGGCCGACAGATACGCAGTATTTT
once,TRBV29-1,TRBJ2-3,.,CSGGRPPTDTQYF,TGCAGCGGGGGTCGTCCTCCCACAGATACGCAGTATTTT
.,TRBV5-1,TRBJ1-1,TRBD1,CASSPLGQWNTEAFF,TGCGCCAGCAGTCCCCTGGGACAGTGGAACACTGAAGCTTTCTTT
.,TRBV5-1,TRBJ2-1,.,CASSYSRDNNEQFF,TGCGCCAGCAGCTACTCTCGAGACAACAATGAGCAGTTCTTC
once,TRBV5-6,TRBJ2-7,TRBD2,CASSYSGRRDF,TGTGCCAGCAGTTACAGCGGGAGAAGGGACTTC
.,TRBV5-7,TRBJ1-1,.,CATSHIHEDMNTEAFF,TGTGCCACCTCTCACATCCACGAGGATATGAACACTGAAGCTTTCTTT
.,TRBV7-9,TRBJ2-1,.,CASSLVGVGYNEQFF,TGTGCCAGCAGCTTAGTAGGGGTAGGGTACAATGAGCAGTTCTTC
.,TRBV7-6,TRBJ2-1,.,CASSLHYGSYNEQFF,TGTGCCAGCAGCTTGCACTACGGATCGTACAATGAGCAGTTCTTC
.,TRBV28,TRBJ1-4,.,CASNSGPFEKLFF,TGTGCCAGCAATAGCGGCCCTTTTGAAAAACTGTTTTTT
.,TRBV6-6,TRBJ1-3,.,CASSYSIPGNTIYF,TGTGCCAGCAGTTACTCTATCCCCGGAAACACCATATATTTT
few,TRBV14,TRBJ1-6,.,CASSQASGYLALHF,TGTGCCAGCAGCCAAGCGTCGGGGTACTTGGCCCTCCACTTT
.,TRBV6-5,TRBJ2-5,.,CASSSRGIQETQYF,TGTGCCAGCAGTTCAAGGGGTATCCAAGAGACCCAGTACTTC
.,TRBV29-1,TRBJ1-4,.,CSAQNSPNEKLFF,TGCAGCGCTCAGAACAGCCCCAATGAAAAACTGTTTTTT
.,TRBV5-1,TRBJ2-5,.,CASSLYGQIQETQYF,TGCGCCAGCAGCTTGTACGGACAAATCCAAGAGACCCAGTACTTC
.,TRBV6-6,TRBJ2-2,.,CASTRDGGTGELFF,TGTGCCAGCACTAGAGACGGAGGTACCGGGGAGCTGTTTTTT
.,TRBV5-1,TRBJ2-1,.,CASSLAWPVGVYNEQFF,TGCGCCAGCAGCTTGGCCTGGCCTGTAGGGGTCTACAATGAGCAGTTCTTC
few,TRBV4-1,TRBJ2-7,.,CASSRGTSSYEQYF,TGCGCCAGCAGCCGAGGGACTTCCTCCTACGAGCAGTACTTC
.,TRBV19,TRBJ2-7,TRBD2,CASSIVFSGMLSEQYF,TGTGCCAGTAGTATAGTGTTCAGCGGGATGCTTTCCGAGCAGTACTTC
.,TRBV6-6,TRBJ2-1,TRBD2,CASSYASGNRNEQFF,TGTGCCAGCAGTTACGCTAGCGGGAACAGAAATGAGCAGTTCTTC
.,TRBV7-2,TRBJ1-3,.,CASSLTSGAGGNTIYF,TGTGCCAGCAGCTTAACTTCGGGAGCTGGTGGAAACACCATATATTTT
.,TRBV5-1,TRBJ2-2,.,CASSAEGLNTGELFF,TGCGCCAGCAGCGCGGAGGGGTTAAACACCGGGGAGCTGTTTTTT
.,TRBV30,TRBJ2-1,.,CAWSRLARGGEQFF,TGTGCCTGGAGTAGGCTAGCGCGCGGTGGGGAGCAGTTCTTC
.,TRBV19,TRBJ2-3,TRBD2,CASNSGRGDTQYF,TGTGCCAGTAATAGCGGGAGAGGAGATACGCAGTATTTT
.,TRBV6-5,TRBJ1-6,.,CASKTDLWANSPLHF,TGTGCCAGCAAAACTGATTTGTGGGCGAATTCACCCCTCCACTTT
.,TRBV19,TRBJ1-5,.,CASTETTAHNQPQHF,TGTGCCAGTACCGAAACTACGGCCCACAATCAGCCCCAGCATTTT
.,TRBV11-2,TRBJ2-7,.,CASSLVAAYEQYF,TGTGCCAGCAGCTTAGTTGCGGCGTACGAGCAGTACTTC
.,TRBV28,TRBJ1-3,.,CASSLFGSGNTIYF,TGTGCCAGCAGTTTATTCGGCTCTGGAAACACCATATATTTT
.,TRBV4-1,TRBJ1-4,.,CASSPPGVGEKLFF,TGCGCCAGCAGCCCCCCGGGGGTAGGCGAAAAACTGTTTTTT
few,TRBV6-5,TRBJ1-5,.,CASSLNGGNQPQHF,TGTGCCAGCAGTCTAAACGGGGGCAATCAGCCCCAGCATTTT
.,TRBV5-5,TRBJ2-7,TRBD1,CASSTGTGAYEQYF,TGTGCCAGCAGCACCGGGACAGGGGCCTACGAGCAGTACTTC
.,TRBV19,TRBJ1-5,.,CASTTPGQGTQPQHF,TGTGCCAGTACCACCCCCGGGCAGGGGACTCAGCCCCAGCATTTT
few,TRBV5-4,TRBJ2-6,TRBD2,CASSLLGRLAASSGANVLTF,TGTGCCAGCAGCTTGTTAGGGAGACTAGCGGCAAGCTCTGGGGCCAACGTCCTGACTTTC
.,TRBV9,TRBJ2-3,TRBD1,CASSHRGTGASTDTQYF,TGTGCCAGCAGCCACCGTGGGACAGGGGCGAGCACAGATACGCAGTATTTT
.,TRBV7-9,TRBJ2-2,.,CASSLGAANTGELFF,TGTGCCAGCAGCTTAGGTGCGGCGAACACCGGGGAGCTGTTTTTT
.,TRBV12-5,TRBJ2-6,.,CASGLGGRGSTPPGANVLTF,TGTGCTAGTGGTCTTGGAGGGAGGGGGAGTACTCCGCCTGGGGCCAACGTCCTGACTTTC
.,TRBV4-1,TRBJ2-5,.,CASSQDRGVETQYF,TGCGCCAGCAGCCAAGATAGGGGTGTGGAGACCCAGTACTTC
.,TRBV10-3,TRBJ1-2,.,CAISDDFAGANYGYTF,TGTGCCATCAGTGATGATTTTGCGGGGGCGAACTATGGCTACACCTTC
.,TRBV5-6,TRBJ1-1,.,CASSVSTEAFF,TGTGCCAGCAGCGTGAGCACTGAAGCTTTCTTT
.,TRBV18,TRBJ2-6,TRBD2,CASSPLGLAVSGANVLTF,TGTGCCAGCTCACCACTGGGACTAGCGGTCTCTGGGGCCAACGTCCTGACTTTC
.,TRBV27,TRBJ1-4,.,CASSWDSRINEKLFF,TGTGCCAGCAGTTGGGACTCACGGATTAATGAAAAACTGTTTTTT
.,TRBV3-1/TRBV3-2,TRBJ2-2,.,CASSRRERVGELFF,TGTGCCAGCAGCCGCAGGGAGCGGGTCGGGGAGCTGTTTTTT
.,TRBV6-5,TRBJ2-5,.,CASSWGPGETQYF,TGTGCCAGCTCCTGGGGGCCGGGAGAGACCCAGTACTTC
.,TRBV2,TRBJ2-5,TRBD2,CASRGLAGARETQYF,TGTGCCAGCAGGGGACTAGCGGGAGCTCGGGAGACCCAGTACTTC
.,TRBV2,TRBJ1-5,.,CASSQGMGQPQHF,TGTGCCAGCAGTCAGGGGATGGGCCAGCCCCAGCATTTT
once,TRBV5-1,TRBJ1-2,.,CASSVSSNYGYTF,TGCGCCAGCAGCGTGTCAAGCAACTATGGCTACACCTTC
once,TRBV7-2,TRBJ1-1,.,CASTPGYTEAFF,TGTGCCAGCACCCCGGGATACACTGAAGCTTTCTTT
.,TRBV5-6,TRBJ2-3,.,CASRKVVADTQYF,TGTGCCAGCAGGAAAGTGGTAGCAGATACGCAGTATTTT
.,TRBV28,TRBJ1-6,.,CASSLRQFNSPLHF,TGTGCCAGCAGTTTGAGGCAGTTCAATTCACCCCTCCACTTT
.,TRBV9,TRBJ2-2,TRBD1,CASSRTGVQNGELFF,TGTGCCAGCAGTCGGACAGGGGTTCAAAACGGGGAGCTGTTTTTT
.,TRBV5-1,TRBJ2-1,.,CASSLQTLGNEQFF,TGCGCCAGCAGCTTGCAGACTCTCGGCAATGAGCAGTTCTTC
once,TRBV5-1,TRBJ2-6,TRBD2,CASSLVGLAPAGANVLTF,TGCGCCAGCAGCTTGGTAGGACTAGCCCCCGCTGGGGCCAACGTCCTGACTTTC
.,TRBV5-4,TRBJ2-5,.,CASSSRLGETQYF,TGTGCCAGCAGCTCGAGACTGGGAGAGACCCAGTACTTC
.,TRBV20-1,TRBJ1-1,.,CSASLSKGGGINTEAFF,TGCAGTGCTAGTCTTAGTAAGGGGGGGGGAATAAACACTGAAGCTTTCTTT